Below, 19 T cell receptor beta chains from the same sample are listed, as sequenced in a study of T cells after yellow fever vaccination (dated by TCRdb to the late 2010s). The sample's treatment or condition label, in plain terms: live attenuated yellow fever vaccine strain. Libraries were prepared through 5' RACE. Sequencing was performed on an Illumina HiSeq 2500. The public sequencing data were trimmed at Q25 with fastp and processed into clonotypes with MiXCR by TCRdb, which kept only in-frame beta chains. Identical CDR3 protein sequences are pooled into one entry, listed with their most common genes and DNA. The sample records 150,000 to 200,000 distinct CDR3 sequences, 6.2% of which are singletons. The ten largest clones take up less than 3.5% of the sample. This material consisted of CD4+ T cells sorted from PBMCs, taken on the day of the first yellow fever vaccination. The receptors stem from a man in his late teens or twenties who received the YFV17D yellow fever vaccine.

CDR3 nucleotide sequence: TGCGCCAGCAGCCCGCGACAGCAGAGAGGCTATGGCTACACCTTC. Translating it yields CASSPRQQRGYGYTF. The V and J genes are TRBV4-3 and TRBJ1-2; D is perhaps TRBD1 (5 bases). Germline CDR1 is LGHNA and CDR2 is YSLEER. This CDR3 comprises 15 residues. V was cut by 4 bases and J by 4 bases, with 16 bases left in between.

V is TRBV5-1 and J is TRBJ2-1, with D uncertain. Trimming shortened V by 4 bases and J by 6 bases, and 8 bases separated the two germline ends. The CDR3 covers 12 residues. Germline V gene lookup returns CDR1 SGHRS and CDR2 YFSETQ. CDR3 region: CASSLHPNEQFF. The CDR3 coding sequence is TGCGCCAGCAGCCTCCACCCCAATGAGCAGTTCTTC. The full variable domain, its missing parts supplied by reference TRBV5-1 and TRBJ2-1, is KAGVTQTPRYLIKTRGQQVTLSCSPISGHRSVSWYQQTPGQGLQFLFEYFSETQRNKGNFPGRFSGRQFSNSRSEMNVSTLELGDSALYLCASSLHPNEQFFGPGTRLTVL.

This clonotype has just a few counts. The rearrangement joins TRBV29-1 to TRBJ2-5; D remains unclear. The V and J ends lost 5 bases and 0 bases respectively, with 7 bases between them. Looked up from germline, CDR1 is SQVTM and CDR2 is ANQGSEA. This CDR3 is built from 12 residues. The CDR3 region is CSVNRYQETQYF. The CDR3, as DNA: TGCAGCGTTAATAGATACCAAGAGACCCAGTACTTC.

The chain employs TRBV12-3 or TRBV12-4 and TRBJ2-3, with D unresolved. V lost 2 bases to trimming and J lost 4 bases, with 7 bases between them. The CDR3 contains 13 residues. Here the CDR3 reads CASSLFWADTQYF. CDR3 nucleotides: TGTGCCAGCAGTTTATTCTGGGCAGATACGCAGTATTTT.

This clonotype occurred many times. The rearrangement links TRBV11-2 to TRBJ2-3; 7 bases map to TRBD2. The CDR3 consists of 16 residues. J was trimmed by 4 bases and V by 8 bases; bases with no gene match: 15. Germline V gene data show CDR1 as SGHAT and CDR2 as FQNNGV. This CDR3 is CASGSQLSGRADTQYF. The DNA for the CDR3 is TGTGCCAGCGGGTCCCAACTATCAGGGAGGGCAGATACGCAGTATTTT.

This clonotype was recorded at least ten times. This sequence joins TRBV20-1 and TRBJ1-1, with 9 nucleotides matching TRBD1. CDR1 DFQATT and CDR2 SNEGSKA come from the germline V gene (reference sequence). The CDR3 is made up of 13 amino acids. J was trimmed by 4 bases and V by 1 base; bases with no gene match: 1. The DNA of the CDR3 is TGCAGTGCTAGAGGACAGGGGGGCACTGAAGCTTTCTTT. It encodes CSARGQGGTEAFF.

This rearrangement joins TRBV5-5 to TRBJ2-7; D is perhaps TRBD1 or TRBD2 (5 bases each). Trimming left V 9 bases short and J 5 bases short, with 15 bases between. The CDR3 runs to 12 residues. Germline V gene sequence: CDR1 SGHKS, CDR2 YYEKEE (reference sequence). This CDR3 is CATTGAPDEQYV. CDR3 nucleotides: TGTGCCACCACCGGGGCCCCTGACGAGCAGTACGTC.

This clonotype showed up just a few times. The rearrangement links TRBV28 to TRBJ1-3; D may be TRBD1 (5 bases). V lost 6 bases to trimming and J lost 6 bases, with 12 bases between them. Germline V gives CDR1 MDHEN, CDR2 SYDVKM. The CDR3 sequence is 13 residues long. CDR3 coding DNA: TGTGCCAGCAGCACACAGGAGCCAAACACCATATATTTT. Translated, it gives CASSTQEPNTIYF. Full variable domain (outside the CDR3, taken from reference TRBV28 and TRBJ1-3): DVKVTQSSRYLVKRTGEKVFLECVQDMDHENMFWYRQDPGLGLRLIYFSYDVKMKEKGDIPEGYSVSREKKERFSLILESASTNQTSMYLCASSTQEPNTIYFGEGSWLTVV.

This chain connects TRBV6-1 to TRBJ2-7; possible D gene TRBD1, 6 bases. V was cut by 6 bases and J by 2 bases, with 17 bases left in between. The CDR3 sequence is 15 residues long. Per germline, CDR1 MNHNS and CDR2 SASEGT. The CDR3 protein is CASSPTDRQAYEQYF. Written as DNA, the CDR3 is TGTGCCAGCAGCCCAACCGATCGACAGGCCTACGAGCAGTACTTC.

This clonotype was recorded at least ten times. V is TRBV29-1 and J is TRBJ2-4; D is uncertain. Germline loops: CDR1 SQVTM, CDR2 ANQGSEA. The CDR3 is 13 amino acids. Trimming left V 3 bases short and J 1 base short, with 7 bases between. CDR3 DNA: TGCAGCGTTGAGGGGATTGCCAAAAACATTCAGTACTTC. It codes for CSVEGIAKNIQYF.

This clonotype was found many times. V gene TRBV4-1 combines with J gene TRBJ1-6; 8 bases align to TRBD1. V gave up 3 bases and J gave up 7 bases; unmatched junction bases: 5. The CDR3 is made up of 15 amino acids. Germline lookup yields CDR1 MGHRA and CDR2 YSYEKL. The CDR3 DNA follows: TGCGCCAGCAGCCACCCCGGACAGGGAAATTCACCCCTCCACTTT. Protein: CASSHPGQGNSPLHF.

This clonotype was detected many times. The CDR3 loop is CASSLVDRYGYTF. The CDR3 nucleotides are TGTGCCAGCAGCTTGGTGGACAGATATGGCTACACCTTC. The rearrangement uses TRBV5-5 and TRBJ1-2, with D possibly TRBD1 on 6 matching bases. From germline, CDR1 is SGHKS and CDR2 YYEKEE (reference sequence). The V end lost 0 bases, the J end lost 5 bases, and 8 bases lay between the germline ends. The CDR3 runs 13 residues.

This clonotype was picked up many times. The V and J genes are TRBV5-1 and TRBJ2-5, with D unclear. CDR3 length equals 13 residues. Germline-derived CDR1 and CDR2 are SGHRS and YFSETQ. V dropped 6 bases and J dropped 2 bases, with 11 bases sitting between them. The CDR3 bases are TGCGCCAGCACTGGGGAAACGCAAGAGACCCAGTACTTC. Its protein is CASTGETQETQYF. Full variable domain (remainder filled in from reference TRBV5-1 and TRBJ2-5): KAGVTQTPRYLIKTRGQQVTLSCSPISGHRSVSWYQQTPGQGLQFLFEYFSETQRNKGNFPGRFSGRQFSNSRSEMNVSTLELGDSALYLCASTGETQETQYFGPGTRLLVL.

There are many counts of this clonotype. The chain links TRBV6-2 or TRBV6-3 to TRBJ2-2; D call uncertain. Trimming cost V 2 bases and J 5 bases, with 9 bases left between them. Germline CDR1 reads MNHEY; CDR2 reads SVGEGT. The CDR3 loop spans 14 amino acids. CDR3 amino acids: CASSYLDSTGELFF. DNA for the CDR3: TGTGCCAGCAGTTACCTGGATTCGACCGGGGAGCTGTTTTTT.

This clonotype occurred a few times. V is TRBV10-3 and J is TRBJ2-1; 15 bases agree with TRBD2. CDR1 is ENHRY, CDR2 SYGVKD, per germline. CDR3 length equals 14 residues. The V and J ends lost 4 bases and 10 bases, in that order; junction bases with no gene match: 2. The CDR3 spells CAISGTSGGGEQFF. In nucleotides, the CDR3 is TGTGCCATCAGTGGGACTAGCGGGGGGGGCGAGCAGTTCTTC.

The table lists this clonotype with many counts. The chain carries TRBV24-1 and TRBJ2-1; 9 bases align to TRBD1. Germline loops: CDR1 KGHDR, CDR2 SFDVKD. V was pared by 2 bases and J by 11 bases, with 6 bases of the junction left unmatched. This CDR3 region has 14 residues. The DNA for the CDR3 is TGTGCCACCAGTGATTCCCGGGACAGGGCGAAGCAGTTCTTC. It yields the protein CATSDSRDRAKQFF.

The count of this clonotype is one. This chain uses TRBV4-2 with TRBJ2-6, with a tentative D call TRBD2 (7 bases). The V end lost 3 bases, the J end lost 0 bases, and 15 bases lay between the germline ends. Germline V gives CDR1 LGHNA, CDR2 YNFKEQ. The CDR3 totals 18 residues. CDR3 DNA: TGTGCCAGCAGCCAGAGGGGGGGCCTTAGCTCTGGGGCCAACGTCCTGACTTTC. Its translation is CASSQRGGLSSGANVLTF.

In this sample, this clonotype turned up many times. The genes are TRBV28 and TRBJ2-5, with 10 bases matching TRBD2. This CDR3 comprises 15 residues. Germline trimming cut 5 bases from V and 2 bases from J; bases unmatched to any gene: 5. Germline CDR1 and CDR2: MDHEN and SYDVKM. The CDR3 nucleotides read TGTGCCAGCAGTCCTAGCGGGGGTTTACAAGAGACCCAGTACTTC. It specifies CASSPSGGLQETQYF. Looking up the rest from reference TRBV28 and TRBJ2-5 gives the full variable domain: DVKVTQSSRYLVKRTGEKVFLECVQDMDHENMFWYRQDPGLGLRLIYFSYDVKMKEKGDIPEGYSVSREKKERFSLILESASTNQTSMYLCASSPSGGLQETQYFGPGTRLLVL.

This clonotype appeared a few times. V usage is TRBV6-5 and J usage is TRBJ1-2, with TRBD1 as a possible D gene (5 bases). This CDR3 comprises 17 residues. With 2 bases removed from V and 6 bases from J, the gap between germline ends came to 22 bases. Germline CDR1 is MNHEY and CDR2 is SVGAGI. CDR3 in amino acids: CASSYAGTQLRGNGYTF. CDR3 nucleotides: TGTGCCAGCAGTTACGCCGGGACTCAACTCCGGGGGAATGGCTACACCTTC.